The 27 T cell receptor beta chains reported below all come from one sample, sequenced in a study of blood T cell repertoires in COVID-19. The assay was immunoSEQ multiplex PCR, and TCRdb's table has in-frame clones only and misses some. Here the sample spans 100,000 to 150,000 clones, 88% being singletons. What was sequenced was peripheral blood. These TCRs come from a man between 65 and 80 years old with active COVID-19.

V gene TRBV19 combines with J gene TRBJ2-1; tentative D call: TRBD2 (6 bases). The V end was cut by 2 bases, the J end by 0 bases, with 8 bases between. The germline V gene encodes CDR1 LNHDA and CDR2 SQIVND (reference sequence). The CDR3 extends over 15 amino acids. CDR3 DNA: TGTGCCAGTAGTATAACCGGGAGCTCCTACAATGAGCAGTTCTTC. Translating it yields CASSITGSSYNEQFF. Complete variable domain (other parts from reference TRBV19 and TRBJ2-1): DGGITQSPKYLFRKEGQNVTLSCEQNLNHDAMYWYRQDPGQGLRLIYYSQIVNDFQKGDIAEGYSVSREKKESFPLTVTSAQKNPTAFYLCASSITGSSYNEQFFGPGTRLTVL.

The V gene is TRBV2, the J gene TRBJ2-1; D is perhaps TRBD2 (6 bases). The CDR3 has 13 amino acids. CDR1 and CDR2 (germline): SNHLY, FYNNEI. V dropped 6 bases and J dropped 5 bases, with 11 bases sitting between them. CDR3 DNA sequence: TGTGCCAGCAGGCTAGCGCTCAACAATGAGCAGTTCTTC. Protein sequence: CASRLALNNEQFF.

This clone was seen only once. The V gene is TRBV28, the J gene TRBJ1-6, with no clear D. The CDR3 contains 12 residues. Trimming removed 8 bases at V and 10 bases at J, with 12 bases between. Germline values: CDR1 MDHEN, CDR2 SYDVKM. The DNA of the CDR3 is TGTGCCAGCCGGACTCCCAGGTCACCCCTCCACTTT. It yields the protein CASRTPRSPLHF.

Here the CDR3 reads CASSFSGTGANEQFF. The CDR3, as DNA: TGCGCCAGCAGCTTTTCCGGGACAGGGGCCAATGAGCAGTTCTTC. The V call is TRBV5-1, the J call TRBJ2-1; 10 positions match TRBD1. The trim removed 2 bases at V and 6 bases at J, leaving 5 bases unmatched. CDR3 length: 15 residues. The germline CDR1 and CDR2 sequences are SGHRS and YFSETQ.

In its sample, this clone was seen a few times. This chain uses TRBV7-3 with TRBJ1-1; TRBD1 agrees at 7 bases. Germline V gene sequence: CDR1 SGHTA, CDR2 FQGTGA. The junction had 6 bases not matched to a gene; V was cut back by 5 bases and J by 6 bases. The CDR3 length is 13 residues. CDR3 sequence: CASSTRQGAEAFF. The CDR3 nucleotides read TGTGCCAGCAGCACGCGACAGGGCGCTGAAGCTTTCTTT.

This clone showed up just once. CDR3 loop: CASSLDSTYEQYF. Written as DNA, the CDR3 is TGCGCCAGCAGCCTGGACAGTACCTACGAGCAGTACTTC. The chain couples TRBV5-1 to TRBJ2-7, with D tentatively TRBD1 (6 bases). Deletions cut 4 bases from V and 2 bases from J, with 10 bases between. The CDR3 has 13 residues. Germline values: CDR1 SGHRS, CDR2 YFSETQ.

This chain uses TRBV24-1 with TRBJ2-5; TRBD1 matches 11 bases. This CDR3 contains 16 residues. Trimming removed 3 bases from V and 4 bases from J; junction bases left unmatched: 6. CDR1 is KGHDR and CDR2 is SFDVKD in the germline V gene. Written as DNA, the CDR3 is TGTGCCACCAGTGATCCAAGGACAGGGGGCTCAGAGACCCAGTACTTC. This gives the protein CATSDPRTGGSETQYF.

The chain couples TRBV28 to TRBJ1-5; 8 bases fit TRBD1. CDR3 length: 16 residues. V lost 5 bases and J lost 3; bases outside the gene matches: 9. CDR1 MDHEN and CDR2 SYDVKM come from the germline V gene. The CDR3 bases are TGTGCCAGCAGTCTCTACGGACAGGGCATCAATCAGCCCCAGCATTTT. Amino acid sequence: CASSLYGQGINQPQHF.

The chain carries TRBV18 and TRBJ1-2; 9 nucleotides line up with TRBD1. The CDR3 loop spans 19 amino acids. The germline gives CDR1 KGHSH, CDR2 LQKENI. Trimming removed 4 bases from V and 2 bases from J; junction bases left unmatched: 17. The CDR3 spells CASSQTLDRGSSRNYGYTF. In DNA, the CDR3 is TGTGCCAGCTCACAAACCTTGGACAGGGGAAGTAGTAGGAACTATGGCTACACCTTC.

This chain connects TRBV3-1 (or the pseudogene TRBV3-2) to TRBJ2-7; 7 bases map to TRBD2. V lost 5 bases, J lost 3 bases, and 10 bases stayed unmatched. CDR1 LGHDT and CDR2 YNNKEL come from the germline V gene (reference sequence). The CDR3 is 15 amino acids. The CDR3 nucleotides read TGTGCCAGCAGCGATAGCGGGTTATGGGACTACGAGCAGTACTTC. This encodes CASSDSGLWDYEQYF.

The J gene is TRBJ1-4, the V gene TRBV27; no firm D call. Trimming removed 4 bases from V and 1 base from J, with 10 bases in between. The CDR3 consists of 15 residues. Germline CDR1 reads MNHEY; CDR2 reads SMNVEV (reference sequence). CDR3: CASSSAGITNEKLFF. CDR3 DNA: TGTGCCAGCAGTTCCGCGGGGATAACTAATGAAAAACTGTTTTTT.

As concerns this clone: Sequence at one end of the junction differs from germline and may be a read error. The V call is TRBV5-1, the J call TRBJ2-3; D uncertain. There are 16 residues in the CDR3. CDR1 is SGHRS, CDR2 YFSETQ, per germline. CDR3 coding DNA: TGCGCCAGCAGGTTGGACCTAAACGTAGGCACAGATACGCAGTATTTT. This sequence encodes CASRLDLNVGTDTQYF.

The rearrangement links TRBV19 to TRBJ2-1; 9 bases line up with TRBD2. The CDR3 extends over 13 amino acids. Trimming at V came to 7 bases and at J to 10 bases, leaving 8 bases not matched to a gene. The germline gives CDR1 LNHDA, CDR2 SQIVND (reference sequence). The CDR3 sequence: CASKSLAGSEQFF. CDR3 DNA sequence: TGTGCCAGTAAGTCGCTAGCGGGAAGCGAGCAGTTCTTC.

The chain couples TRBV3-1 (or the pseudogene TRBV3-2) to TRBJ2-7, with D perhaps matching TRBD1 (6 bases). The CDR3 covers 18 residues. Deletions cut 3 bases from V and 0 bases from J, with 21 bases between. Germline V gives CDR1 LGHDT, CDR2 YNNKEL (reference sequence). The CDR3 region is CASSHNKGRGDRSYEQYF. The CDR3 nucleotides are TGTGCCAGCAGCCATAATAAAGGCAGGGGCGATCGCTCCTACGAGCAGTACTTC.

This chain uses TRBV19 with TRBJ1-4, with D perhaps TRBD1 (6 bases). The CDR3 sequence is 15 residues long. The V end lost 6 bases, the J end lost 2 bases, and 13 bases lay between the germline ends. Germline CDR1 reads LNHDA; CDR2 reads SQIVND (reference sequence). In DNA form, the CDR3 reads TGTGCCAGTAGGGGCGCAGGGGTGACTAATGAAAAACTGTTTTTT. The encoded protein is CASRGAGVTNEKLFF.

This chain uses TRBV11-3 with TRBJ2-3; the D gene is possibly TRBD2 (7 bases). Germline V gene data show CDR1 as SGHNT and CDR2 as YENEEA. The CDR3 contains 14 residues. The V end was cut by 3 bases, the J end by 6 bases, with 13 bases between. CDR3 in DNA: TGTGCCAGCAGCTTGGGCAGGGGAGGGGATACGCAGTATTTT. Its protein product is CASSLGRGGDTQYF.

The chain carries TRBV28 and TRBJ1-5, with D tentatively TRBD1 (6 bases). V dropped 1 base and J dropped 6 bases, with 13 bases sitting between them. This CDR3 has 15 amino acids. Per the germline V gene, CDR1 is MDHEN and CDR2 is SYDVKM. CDR3 region: CASSLYGQLRQPQHF. The CDR3 DNA reads as TGTGCCAGCAGTTTATACGGACAGCTCCGTCAGCCCCAGCATTTT.

This clone was counted a single time. The chain recombines TRBV6-1 with TRBJ2-7; possibly TRBD1 for D (5 bases). Trimming took off 4 bases at V and 6 bases at J, with 10 bases between the two ends. Germline CDR1 MNHNS, CDR2 SASEGT. The CDR3 is 12 residues long. The CDR3 spells CASSVLGAEQYF. CDR3 bases: TGTGCCAGCAGTGTATTAGGGGCCGAGCAGTACTTC.

This clone was recorded a few times. The chain has TRBV7-9 and TRBJ2-2; maybe TRBD2 (6 bases). Germline-derived CDR1 and CDR2 are SEHNR and FQNEAQ (reference sequence). The CDR3 is made up of 15 amino acids. V lost 6 bases, J lost 5 bases, and 16 bases lay in between. The CDR3 loop is CASSRLWEETGELFF. CDR3 in DNA: TGTGCCAGCAGTCGGCTATGGGAGGAGACCGGGGAGCTGTTTTTT.

The chain carries TRBV7-2 and TRBJ2-2; D may be TRBD2 (6 bases). Between the trimmed V and J ends, which lost 4 bases and 6 bases, there was a span of 12 bases. The CDR3 is 14 residues long. Looked up from germline, CDR1 is SGHTA and CDR2 is FQGNSA. The CDR3 nucleotides read TGTGCCAGCAGCTCGGACTGGAGGGCCGGGGAGCTGTTTTTT. Amino acid sequence: CASSSDWRAGELFF.

J is TRBJ1-2 and V is TRBV2, with D perhaps TRBD1 (5 bases). Germline-derived CDR1 and CDR2 are SNHLY and FYNNEI. The CDR3 spans 13 residues. V lost 6 bases and J 6 bases, leaving 14 bases between the germline ends. CDR3 in amino acids: CASSTQGLHGYTF. The CDR3 DNA is TGTGCCAGCAGCACCCAGGGTCTTCATGGCTACACCTTC.

The chain uses TRBV7-2 and TRBJ1-5; D is unclear. The V gene lost 1 base and the J gene lost 3 bases, with 7 bases spanning the gap. The CDR3 covers 14 residues. Germline lookup yields CDR1 SGHTA and CDR2 FQGNSA. The DNA of the CDR3 is TGTGCCAGCAGCTTAGTGCACTCCAATCAGCCCCAGCATTTT. Translated, it gives CASSLVHSNQPQHF.

This clone came up once. The J gene is TRBJ1-6, the V gene TRBV25-1; 9 nucleotides line up with TRBD1. Germline CDR1 and CDR2: MGHDK and SYGVNS. The CDR3 covers 15 residues. The J segment lost 6 bases and the V segment lost 3 bases, leaving 3 bases of the junction unmatched. The DNA of the CDR3 is TGTGCCAGCAGTGAGGGGACAGGGTTTAATTCACCCCTCCACTTT. Translated, it gives CASSEGTGFNSPLHF.

The chain combines TRBV10-3 with TRBJ2-6; D is perhaps TRBD2 (5 bases). This CDR3 region has 17 residues. The V end lost 6 bases, the J end lost 2 bases, and 17 bases lay between the germline ends. CDR1 and CDR2 from the germline V gene are ENHRY and SYGVKD. This chain's CDR3 is CAIRPPTGSPGANVLTF. In nucleotides, the CDR3 is TGTGCCATCAGGCCCCCCACGGGGTCCCCTGGGGCCAACGTCCTGACTTTC.

V and J are TRBV6-2 or TRBV6-3 and TRBJ1-1, with a weak D call TRBD1 (5 bases). Trimming stripped 3 bases from V and 5 bases from J, with 10 bases between. The germline V gene has CDR1 MNHEY and CDR2 SVGEGT. This CDR3 contains 13 residues. The DNA of the CDR3 is TGTGCCAGCAGTTATTCCCAGGGAACTGAAGCTTTCTTT. As protein: CASSYSQGTEAFF.

The gene calls are TRBV6-5 and TRBJ1-5; the D is unclear. Germline CDR1 is MNHEY and CDR2 is SVGAGI. This CDR3 spans 12 amino acids. V was shortened by 7 bases and J by 7 bases, with 11 bases between the two germline ends. CDR3 sequence: CASTTLAQPQHF. CDR3 nucleotide sequence: TGTGCCAGCACCACCCTGGCCCAGCCCCAGCATTTT.

Here the CDR3 DNA reads TGTGCCAGCAGTTTATGGCAGGGGGCATCCCATTCACCCCTCCACTTT. Encoded protein: CASSLWQGASHSPLHF. V gene TRBV27 combines with J gene TRBJ1-6; 8 positions agree with TRBD1. Losses at the gene ends were 1 base for V and 8 bases for J; bases not matched to a gene: 7. CDR1 MNHEY and CDR2 SMNVEV come from the germline V gene (reference sequence). CDR3 length: 16 residues.